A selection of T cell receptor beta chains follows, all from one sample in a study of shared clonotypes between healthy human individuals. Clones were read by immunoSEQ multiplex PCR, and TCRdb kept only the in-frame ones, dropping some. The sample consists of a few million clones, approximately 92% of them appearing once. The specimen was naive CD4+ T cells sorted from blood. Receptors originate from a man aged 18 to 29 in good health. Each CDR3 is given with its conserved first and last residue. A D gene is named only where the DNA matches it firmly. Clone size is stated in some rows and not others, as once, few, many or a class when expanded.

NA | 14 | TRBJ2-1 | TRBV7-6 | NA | TGTGCCAGCAGCTCGCGGCCGGGTGACAATGAGCAGTTCTTC | CASSSRPGDNEQFF
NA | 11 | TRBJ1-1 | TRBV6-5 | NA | TGTGCCACTACAGTGAACACTGAAGCTTTCTTT | CATTVNTEAFF
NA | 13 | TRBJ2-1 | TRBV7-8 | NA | TGTGCCAGCAGCTTAGAATTATACAATGAGCAGTTCTTC | CASSLELYNEQFF
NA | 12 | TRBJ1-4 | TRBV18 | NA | TGTGCCAGCTCACCCGTATGGGGAAAACTGTTTTTT | CASSPVWGKLFF
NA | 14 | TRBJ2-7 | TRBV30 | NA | TGTGCCGGACTTCGCGGACAGAACAGCTGGGAGCAGTACTTC | CAGLRGQNSWEQYF
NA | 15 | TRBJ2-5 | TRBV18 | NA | TGTGCCAGCTCACCACCCCCTCCTTTGTGGGAGACCCAGTACTTC | CASSPPPPLWETQYF
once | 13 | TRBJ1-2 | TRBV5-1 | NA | TGCGCCAGCAGCTTAACAGCTAACTATGGCTACACCTTC | CASSLTANYGYTF
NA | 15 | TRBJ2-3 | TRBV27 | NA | TGTGCCAGCAGTTTAAGTTGGACAGTAACAGATACGCAGTATTTT | CASSLSWTVTDTQYF
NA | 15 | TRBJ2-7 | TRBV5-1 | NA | TGCGCCAGCAGCTTATCTCAAGGGGGTTTCTACGAGCAGTACTTC | CASSLSQGGFYEQYF
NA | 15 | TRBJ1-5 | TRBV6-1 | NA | TGTGCCAGCAGCCAGGCGTGGGGGAGCAATCAGCCCCAGCATTTT | CASSQAWGSNQPQHF
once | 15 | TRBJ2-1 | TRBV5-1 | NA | TGCGCCAGCAGCTTGGGGGGCGGGAAGGTCAATGAGCAGTTCTTC | CASSLGGGKVNEQFF
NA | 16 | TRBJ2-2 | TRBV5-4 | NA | TGTGCCAGCAGCAGGGGGGGGGTCCCCGACACCGGGGAGCTGTTTTTT | CASSRGGVPDTGELFF
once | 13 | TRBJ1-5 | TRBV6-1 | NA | TGTGCCTTGGGTAGGGCCCATTCCCAGCCCCAGCATTTT | CALGRAHSQPQHF
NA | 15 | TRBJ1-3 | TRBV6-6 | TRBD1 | TGTGCCAGCAGTCAGACAGGGATCAGGCTCGACACCATATATTTT | CASSQTGIRLDTIYF
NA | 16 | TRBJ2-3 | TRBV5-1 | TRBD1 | TGCGCCAGCAGCACAAAAACAGGGGTAGGAACAGATACGCAGTATTTT | CASSTKTGVGTDTQYF
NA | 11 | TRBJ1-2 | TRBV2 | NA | TGTGCCAGCAGCCCCAATTATGGCTACACCTTC | CASSPNYGYTF
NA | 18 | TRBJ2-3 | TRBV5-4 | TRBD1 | TGTGCCAGCAGGATCGGACAGGGAGCCCCCGCCGGCACAGATACGCAGTATTTT | CASRIGQGAPAGTDTQYF
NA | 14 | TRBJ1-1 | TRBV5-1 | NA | TGCGCCAGCAGCTTACAGGCTTCGAACACTGAAGCTTTCTTT | CASSLQASNTEAFF
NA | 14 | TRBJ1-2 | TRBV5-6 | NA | TGTGCCAGCAGCTCCCCTGTAATGTTTTGGGGCTACACCTTC | CASSSPVMFWGYTF
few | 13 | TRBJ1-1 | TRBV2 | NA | TGTGCCAGCAGTGAGGAAGTGAACACTGAAGCTTTCTTT | CASSEEVNTEAFF
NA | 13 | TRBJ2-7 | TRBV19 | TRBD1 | TGTGCCAGCTCCTCGGGACAGACCTACGAGCAGTACTTC | CASSSGQTYEQYF
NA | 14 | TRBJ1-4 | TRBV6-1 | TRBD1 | TGTGCCAGTAACAGGGGCGCAACTAATGAAAAACTGTTTTTT | CASNRGATNEKLFF
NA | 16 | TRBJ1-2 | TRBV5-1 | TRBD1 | TGCGCCAGCATGAAGGGGACAGGGAAAAACAACTATGGCTACACCTTC | CASMKGTGKNNYGYTF
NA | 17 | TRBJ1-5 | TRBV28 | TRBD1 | TGTGCCAGCAGTTTCGGGACAGGCTTTTATAGCAATCAGCCCCAGCATTTT | CASSFGTGFYSNQPQHF
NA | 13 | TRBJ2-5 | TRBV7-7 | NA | TGTGCTAGCAGCCGACGGGGGCCCGAGACCCAGTACTTC | CASSRRGPETQYF
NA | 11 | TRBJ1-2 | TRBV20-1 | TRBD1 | TGCAGTGCCACACAGGGGGCTGGCTACACCTTC | CSATQGAGYTF
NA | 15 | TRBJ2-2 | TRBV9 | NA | TGTGCCAGCAGCGTAGTCGACGGACACCCCGGGGAGCTGTTTTTT | CASSVVDGHPGELFF
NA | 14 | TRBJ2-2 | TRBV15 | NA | TGTGCCACCGGGCCAGCGGAGTACACCGGGGAGCTGTTTTTT | CATGPAEYTGELFF
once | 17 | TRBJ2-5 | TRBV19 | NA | TGTGCCAGTAGTATTAAGCCGGGACAACCGTACCAAGAGACCCAGTACTTC | CASSIKPGQPYQETQYF
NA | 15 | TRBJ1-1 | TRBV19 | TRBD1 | TGTGCCAGTAGTATCGGGGGACAGCCGAACACTGAAGCTTTCTTT | CASSIGGQPNTEAFF
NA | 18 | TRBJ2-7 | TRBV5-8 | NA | TGTGCCAGCAGCGACTCCAGGGGTCGGCTTTACGCGTCCTACGAGCAGTACTTC | CASSDSRGRLYASYEQYF
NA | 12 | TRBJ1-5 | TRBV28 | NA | TGTGCCAGCAACGAGAGGGATCAGCCCCAGCATTTT | CASNERDQPQHF
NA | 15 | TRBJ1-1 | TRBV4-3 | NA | TGCGCCAGCAGCCAACCCCACGGGGGAAAAGTTGAAGCTTTCTTT | CASSQPHGGKVEAFF
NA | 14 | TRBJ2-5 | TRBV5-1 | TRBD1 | TGCGCCAGCAGCACAGGGGGATTGGGAGAGACCCAGTACTTC | CASSTGGLGETQYF
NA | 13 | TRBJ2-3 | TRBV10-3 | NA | TGTGCCACCGGACAGATGAGCACAGATACGCAGTATTTT | CATGQMSTDTQYF
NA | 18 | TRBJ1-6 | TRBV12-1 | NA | TGTGCCAGCAGCTTTAGGGGGACAGGGTCTCCTCAACGGTCACCCCTCCACTTT | CASSFRGTGSPQRSPLHF
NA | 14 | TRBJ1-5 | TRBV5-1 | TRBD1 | TGCGCCAGCAGCCCCGGGACAGCAAATCAGCCCCAGCATTTT | CASSPGTANQPQHF
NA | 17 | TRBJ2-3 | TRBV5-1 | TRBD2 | TGCGCCAGCAGCTTGGCGAGGGTAGCGGGGGGCACAGATACGCAGTATTTT | CASSLARVAGGTDTQYF
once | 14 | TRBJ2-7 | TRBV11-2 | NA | TGTGCCAGCAGCATAGTTGCGGGGCCCTACGAGCAGTACTTC | CASSIVAGPYEQYF
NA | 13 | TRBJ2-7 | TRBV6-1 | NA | TGTGCCAGCAGTGGCGGGCCAGCCTACGAGCAGTACTTC | CASSGGPAYEQYF
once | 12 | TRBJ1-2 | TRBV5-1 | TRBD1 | TGCGCCAGCAGCACCGACAGGGATGGCTACACCTTC | CASSTDRDGYTF
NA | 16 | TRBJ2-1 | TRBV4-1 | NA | TGCGCCAGCAGCCAAGCCCCGAGGGGAAGGGGCAATGAGCAGTTCTTC | CASSQAPRGRGNEQFF
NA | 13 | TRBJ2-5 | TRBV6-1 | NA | TGTGCCAGCACCCGGGGATACACAGAGACCCAGTACTTC | CASTRGYTETQYF
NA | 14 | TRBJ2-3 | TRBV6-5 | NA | TGTGCCAGCAAATGGGGTATCGGCACAGATACGCAGTATTTT | CASKWGIGTDTQYF
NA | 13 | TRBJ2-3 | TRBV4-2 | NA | TGTGCCAGCAGCCAACCACCGACAGATACGCAGTATTTT | CASSQPPTDTQYF
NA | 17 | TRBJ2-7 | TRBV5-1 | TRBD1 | TGCGCCAGCAGCCCGGGGACAGGAGTCGGCGAAAGCTACGAGCAGTACTTC | CASSPGTGVGESYEQYF
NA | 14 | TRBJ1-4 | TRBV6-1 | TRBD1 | TGTGCCAGCAGGGCAGGGACAGCTAATGAAAAACTGTTTTTT | CASRAGTANEKLFF
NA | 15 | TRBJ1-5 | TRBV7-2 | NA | TGTGCCAGCAGCTTGGGGGTGGCAGGGAATCAGCCCCAGCATTTT | CASSLGVAGNQPQHF
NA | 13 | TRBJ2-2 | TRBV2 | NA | TGTGCCAGCAGTGAAGCTCTGGCCGGGGAGCTGTTTTTT | CASSEALAGELFF
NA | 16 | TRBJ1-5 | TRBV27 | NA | TGTGCCAGCCTCAGGCGTAGGGGGTCGGGCAATCAGCCCCAGCATTTT | CASLRRRGSGNQPQHF
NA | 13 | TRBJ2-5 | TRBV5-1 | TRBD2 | TGCGCCAGCAGCCGGGGGGGAGGAGAGACCCAGTACTTC | CASSRGGGETQYF
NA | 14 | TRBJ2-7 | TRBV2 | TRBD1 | TGTGCCAGTGATTGGGGACAGGGACCCTACGAGCAGTACTTC | CASDWGQGPYEQYF